Listed below are T cell receptor beta chains from one sample, sequenced in a study of blood T cell repertoires in COVID-19. Sequenced by immunoSEQ multiplex PCR; TCRdb stores in-frame clones only, minus some. The sample contains roughly 21,000 clones, roughly 90% of which appear only once. Sequenced input: peripheral blood. The receptors were sampled from a man in his 70s with active COVID-19. Both conserved end residues are part of each CDR3. D genes are given only for firm matches. Some rows mark clone size as missing; the rest say once, few, many or name a class of expanded clone.

D gene	V gene	clone size	J gene	CDR3 protein	CDR3 DNA
TRBD1	TRBV6-5	medium-sized	TRBJ1-2	CATQGKTGTIYGYTF	TGTGCCACCCAGGGGAAGACAGGGACGATCTATGGCTACACCTTC
-	TRBV15	-	TRBJ2-7	CATSRAGGTYEQYF	TGTGCCACCAGCAGAGCAGGGGGGACCTACGAGCAGTACTTC
-	TRBV27	-	TRBJ2-1	CASRARGYEQFF	TGTGCCAGCAGAGCCAGGGGTTATGAGCAGTTCTTC
TRBD2	TRBV3-1/TRBV3-2	few	TRBJ2-7	CASSQGRLAGVNYEQYF	TGTGCCAGCAGCCAAGGGAGGCTAGCGGGGGTGAACTACGAGCAGTACTTC
TRBD1	TRBV7-9	-	TRBJ2-1	CASSSWDRGNEQFF	TGTGCCAGCAGCTCCTGGGACAGGGGGAATGAGCAGTTCTTC
-	TRBV30	-	TRBJ2-1	CAWSPTYNEQFF	TGTGCCTGGAGTCCCACCTACAATGAGCAGTTCTTC
TRBD1	TRBV27	-	TRBJ2-1	CASSPRTGTGVSYNEQFF	TGTGCCAGCAGTCCCAGAACCGGGACAGGGGTCTCCTACAATGAGCAGTTCTTC
-	TRBV5-4	-	TRBJ1-2	CASSSINWGERGYTF	TGTGCCAGCAGCTCAATTAACTGGGGGGAGCGAGGCTACACCTTC
TRBD2	TRBV30	-	TRBJ2-4	CAWGAGGMNIQYF	TGTGCCTGGGGAGCGGGGGGTATGAACATTCAGTACTTC
-	TRBV5-1	-	TRBJ1-4	CASSYGGEKLFF	TGCGCCAGCAGCTACGGAGGGGAAAAACTGTTTTTT